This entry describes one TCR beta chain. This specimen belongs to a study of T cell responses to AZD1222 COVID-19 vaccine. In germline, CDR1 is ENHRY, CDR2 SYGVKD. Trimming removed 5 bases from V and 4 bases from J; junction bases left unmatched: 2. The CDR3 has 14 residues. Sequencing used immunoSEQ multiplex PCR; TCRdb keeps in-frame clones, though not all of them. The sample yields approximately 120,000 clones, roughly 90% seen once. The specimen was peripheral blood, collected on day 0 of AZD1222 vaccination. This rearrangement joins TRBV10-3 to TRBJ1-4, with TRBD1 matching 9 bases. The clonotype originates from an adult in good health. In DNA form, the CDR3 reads TGTGCCATCAGTCCGGGACAGGGTAATGAAAAACTGTTTTTT. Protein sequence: CAISPGQGNEKLFF.